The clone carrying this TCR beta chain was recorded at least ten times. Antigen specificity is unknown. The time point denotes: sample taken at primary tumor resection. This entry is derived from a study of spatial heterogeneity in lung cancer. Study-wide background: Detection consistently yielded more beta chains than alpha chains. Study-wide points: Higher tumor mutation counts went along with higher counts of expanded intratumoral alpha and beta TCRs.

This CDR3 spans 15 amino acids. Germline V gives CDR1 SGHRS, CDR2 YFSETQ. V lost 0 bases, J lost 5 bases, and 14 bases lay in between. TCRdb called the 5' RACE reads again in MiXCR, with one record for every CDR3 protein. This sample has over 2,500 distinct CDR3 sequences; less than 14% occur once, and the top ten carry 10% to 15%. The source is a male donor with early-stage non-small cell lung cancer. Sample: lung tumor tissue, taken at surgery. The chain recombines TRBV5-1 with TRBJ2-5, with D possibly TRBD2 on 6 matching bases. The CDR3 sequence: CASSLELAGRETQYF. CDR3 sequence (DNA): TGCGCCAGCAGCTTGGAACTAGCAGGGCGGGAGACCCAGTACTTC.